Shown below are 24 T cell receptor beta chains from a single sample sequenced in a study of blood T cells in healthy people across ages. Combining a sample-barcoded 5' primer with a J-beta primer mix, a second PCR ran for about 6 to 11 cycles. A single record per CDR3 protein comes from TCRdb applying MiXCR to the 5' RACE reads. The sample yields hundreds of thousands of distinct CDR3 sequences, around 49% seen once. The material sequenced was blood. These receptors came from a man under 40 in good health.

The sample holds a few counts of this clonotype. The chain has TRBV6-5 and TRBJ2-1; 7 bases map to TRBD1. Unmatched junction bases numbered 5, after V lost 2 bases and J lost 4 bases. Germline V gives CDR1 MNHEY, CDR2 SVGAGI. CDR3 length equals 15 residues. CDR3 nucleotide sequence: TGTGCCAGCAGTTACAAGGGGGCCCCATACAATGAGCAGTTCTTC. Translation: CASSYKGAPYNEQFF.

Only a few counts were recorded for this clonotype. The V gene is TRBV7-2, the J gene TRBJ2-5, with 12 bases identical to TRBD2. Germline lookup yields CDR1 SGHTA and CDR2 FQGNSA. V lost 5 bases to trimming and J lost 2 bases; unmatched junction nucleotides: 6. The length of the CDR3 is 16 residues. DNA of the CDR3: TGTGCCAGCAGCCCTTCTAGCGGGGGGGCTCAAGAGACCCAGTACTTC. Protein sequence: CASSPSSGGAQETQYF. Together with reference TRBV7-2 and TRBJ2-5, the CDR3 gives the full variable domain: GAGVSQSPSNKVTEKGKDVELRCDPISGHTALYWYRQSLGQGLEFLIYFQGNSAPDKSGLPSDRFSAERTGGSVSTLTIQRTQQEDSAVYLCASSPSSGGAQETQYFGPGTRLLVL.

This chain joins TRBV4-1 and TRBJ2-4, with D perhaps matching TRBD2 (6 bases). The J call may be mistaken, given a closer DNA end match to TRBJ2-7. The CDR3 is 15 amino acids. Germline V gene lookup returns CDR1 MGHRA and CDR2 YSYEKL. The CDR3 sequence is CASRDEVEGFYEQYF. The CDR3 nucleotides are TGCGCCAGCAGGGACGAGGTGGAGGGTTTCTACGAGCAGTACTTC.

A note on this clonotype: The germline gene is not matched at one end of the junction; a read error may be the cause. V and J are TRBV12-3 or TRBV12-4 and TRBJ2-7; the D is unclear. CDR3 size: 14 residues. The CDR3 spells CASSFGAGSYKQYF. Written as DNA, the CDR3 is TGTGCCAGCAGTTTCGGAGCCGGATCCTACAAGCAGTACTTC.

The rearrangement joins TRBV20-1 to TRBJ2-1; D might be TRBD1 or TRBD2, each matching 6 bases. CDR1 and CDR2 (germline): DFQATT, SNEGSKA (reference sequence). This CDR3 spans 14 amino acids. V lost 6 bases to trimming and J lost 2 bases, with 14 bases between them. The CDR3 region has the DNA TGCAGTGCCTTAGGAGGGGGAACCTACAATGAGCAGTTCTTC. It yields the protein CSALGGGTYNEQFF.

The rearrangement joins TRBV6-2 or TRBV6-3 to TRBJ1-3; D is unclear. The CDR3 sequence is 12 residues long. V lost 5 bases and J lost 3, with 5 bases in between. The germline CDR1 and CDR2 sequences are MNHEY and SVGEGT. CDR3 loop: CASSPNGNTIYF. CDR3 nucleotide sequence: TGTGCCAGCAGTCCGAATGGAAACACCATATATTTT.

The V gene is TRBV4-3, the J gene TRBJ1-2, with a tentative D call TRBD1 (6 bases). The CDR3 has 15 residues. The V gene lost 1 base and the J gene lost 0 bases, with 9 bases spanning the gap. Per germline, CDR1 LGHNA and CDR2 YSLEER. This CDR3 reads CASSQGGASNYGYTF. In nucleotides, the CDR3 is TGCGCCAGCAGCCAAGGGGGGGCTTCTAACTATGGCTACACCTTC.

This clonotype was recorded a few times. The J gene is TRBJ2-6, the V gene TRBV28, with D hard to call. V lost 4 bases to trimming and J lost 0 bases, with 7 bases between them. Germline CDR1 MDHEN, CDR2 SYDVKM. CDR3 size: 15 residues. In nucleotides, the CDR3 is TGTGCCAGCAGTTCCCACGGCTCTGGGGCCAACGTCCTGACTTTC. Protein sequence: CASSSHGSGANVLTF.

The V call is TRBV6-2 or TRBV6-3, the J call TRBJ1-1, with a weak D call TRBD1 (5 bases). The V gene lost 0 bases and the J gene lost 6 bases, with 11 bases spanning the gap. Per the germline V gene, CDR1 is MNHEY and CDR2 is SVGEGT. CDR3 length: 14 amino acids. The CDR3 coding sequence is TGTGCCAGCAGTTACTCGGCGGGGGGAGCTGAAGCTTTCTTT. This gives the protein CASSYSAGGAEAFF.

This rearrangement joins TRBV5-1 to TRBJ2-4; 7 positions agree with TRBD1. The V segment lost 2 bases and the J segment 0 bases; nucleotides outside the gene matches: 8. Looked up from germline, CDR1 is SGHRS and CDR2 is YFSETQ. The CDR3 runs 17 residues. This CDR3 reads CASSFEYRGAAKNIQYF. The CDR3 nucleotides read TGCGCCAGCAGCTTTGAATACAGGGGAGCAGCCAAAAACATTCAGTACTTC.

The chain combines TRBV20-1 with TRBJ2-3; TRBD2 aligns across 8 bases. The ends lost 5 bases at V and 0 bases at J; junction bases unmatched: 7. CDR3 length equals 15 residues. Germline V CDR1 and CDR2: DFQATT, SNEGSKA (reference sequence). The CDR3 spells CSAQGLAKSTDTQYF. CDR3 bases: TGCAGTGCTCAAGGACTAGCCAAAAGCACAGATACGCAGTATTTT.

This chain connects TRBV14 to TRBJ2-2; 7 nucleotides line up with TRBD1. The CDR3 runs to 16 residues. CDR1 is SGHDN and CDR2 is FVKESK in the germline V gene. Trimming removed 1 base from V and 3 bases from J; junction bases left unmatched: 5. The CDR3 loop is CASSQVTGTDTGELFF. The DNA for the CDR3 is TGTGCCAGCAGCCAAGTTACCGGGACAGACACCGGGGAGCTGTTTTTT.

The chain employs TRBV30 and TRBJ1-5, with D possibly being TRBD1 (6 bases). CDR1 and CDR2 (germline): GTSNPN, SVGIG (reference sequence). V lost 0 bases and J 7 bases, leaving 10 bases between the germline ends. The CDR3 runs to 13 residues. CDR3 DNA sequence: TGTGCCTGGAGTGTACGAGGGGGACAGCCCCAGCATTTT. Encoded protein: CAWSVRGGQPQHF.

The CDR3 sequence: CAISDGGSYYGYTF. CDR3 coding DNA: TGTGCCATCAGTGATGGGGGGAGTTACTATGGCTACACCTTC. The chain uses TRBV10-3 and TRBJ1-2, with TRBD1 as a possible D gene (5 bases). V dropped 3 bases and J dropped 3 bases, with 11 bases sitting between them. This CDR3 is 14 amino acids long. CDR1 is ENHRY, CDR2 SYGVKD, per germline.

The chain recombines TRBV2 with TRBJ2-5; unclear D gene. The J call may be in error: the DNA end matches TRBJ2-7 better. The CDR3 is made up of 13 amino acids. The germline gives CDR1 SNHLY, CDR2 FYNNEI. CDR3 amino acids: CASISSLSPEQYF. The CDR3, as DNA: TGTGCCAGCATCTCGTCCCTGAGTCCCGAGCAGTACTTC.

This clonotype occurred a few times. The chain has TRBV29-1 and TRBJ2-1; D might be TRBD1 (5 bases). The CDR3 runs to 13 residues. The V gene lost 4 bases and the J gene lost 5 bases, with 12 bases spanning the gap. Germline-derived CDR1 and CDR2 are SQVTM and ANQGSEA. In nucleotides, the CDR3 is TGCAGCGTTGTCGACAGCCCTAACAATGAGCAGTTCTTC. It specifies CSVVDSPNNEQFF.

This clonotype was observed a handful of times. CDR3 in DNA: TGTGCCAGCAGGTTGACAGGGCCCGAGCAGTACTTC. It encodes CASRLTGPEQYF. J is TRBJ2-7 and V is TRBV12-3 or TRBV12-4; 7 bases map to TRBD1. Trimming took 6 bases from V and 6 from J; bases not matched to a gene: 5. This CDR3 is built from 12 residues.

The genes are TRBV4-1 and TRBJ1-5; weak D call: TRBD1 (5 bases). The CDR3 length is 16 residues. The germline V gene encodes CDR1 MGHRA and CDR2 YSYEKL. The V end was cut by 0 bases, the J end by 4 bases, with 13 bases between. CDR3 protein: CASSQEGRGGNQPQHF. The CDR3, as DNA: TGCGCCAGCAGCCAAGAGGGGCGGGGTGGTAATCAGCCCCAGCATTTT.

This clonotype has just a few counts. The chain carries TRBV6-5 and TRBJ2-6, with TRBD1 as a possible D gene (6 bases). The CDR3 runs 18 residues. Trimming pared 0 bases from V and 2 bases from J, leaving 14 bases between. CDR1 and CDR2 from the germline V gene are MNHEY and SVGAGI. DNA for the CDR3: TGTGCCAGCAGTTACTCTGACAGGTTCAGGACTGGGGCCAACGTCCTGACTTTC. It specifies CASSYSDRFRTGANVLTF.

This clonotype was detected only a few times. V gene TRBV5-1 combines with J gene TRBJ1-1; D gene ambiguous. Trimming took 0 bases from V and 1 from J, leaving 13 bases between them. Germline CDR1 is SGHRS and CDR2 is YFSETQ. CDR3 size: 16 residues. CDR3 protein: CASSLDTLLGNTEAFF. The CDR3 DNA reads TGCGCCAGCAGCTTGGATACACTCCTTGGGAACACTGAAGCTTTCTTT.

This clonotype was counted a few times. The CDR3 DNA is TGCAGTGCTAGTTGGCAGGGGGCGATAGCCACTAGCACAGATACGCAGTATTTT. Protein: CSASWQGAIATSTDTQYF. The rearrangement links TRBV20-1 to TRBJ2-3; 8 bases align to TRBD1. The germline gives CDR1 DFQATT, CDR2 SNEGSKA (reference sequence). CDR3 length equals 18 residues. Losses at the gene ends were 3 bases for V and 0 bases for J; bases not matched to a gene: 14.

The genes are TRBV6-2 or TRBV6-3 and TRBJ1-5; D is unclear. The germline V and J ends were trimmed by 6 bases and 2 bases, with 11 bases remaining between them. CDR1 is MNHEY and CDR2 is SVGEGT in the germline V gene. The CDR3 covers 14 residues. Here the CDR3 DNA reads TGTGCCAGCAGCCGAACAGCGGGCAATCAGCCCCAGCATTTT. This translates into CASSRTAGNQPQHF.

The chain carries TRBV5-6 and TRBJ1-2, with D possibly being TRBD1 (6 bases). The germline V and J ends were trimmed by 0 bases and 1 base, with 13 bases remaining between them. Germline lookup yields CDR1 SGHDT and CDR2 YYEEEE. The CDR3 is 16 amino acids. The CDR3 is CASSLAGQGNNYGYTF. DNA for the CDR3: TGTGCCAGCAGCTTGGCTGGGCAGGGGAATAACTATGGCTACACCTTC.

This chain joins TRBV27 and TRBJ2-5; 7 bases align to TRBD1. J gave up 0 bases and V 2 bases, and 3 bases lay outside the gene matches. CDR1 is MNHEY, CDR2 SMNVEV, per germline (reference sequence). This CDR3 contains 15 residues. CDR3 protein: CASSLGTAYQETQYF. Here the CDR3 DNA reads TGTGCCAGCAGTTTAGGGACAGCGTACCAAGAGACCCAGTACTTC.